Ten or more counts support the clone carrying this T cell receptor beta chain. Its specificity is not known. This entry belongs to a study of identical twins. Study observations and caveats: Sequences that were out-of-frame, alpha and twin-shared displayed an excess of low generation probability. In zero-insertion analyses, partial confounding could arise from invariant MAIT and iNKT cells.

TCRdb re-called the 5' RACE reads through MiXCR, storing one row per CDR3 protein. The sample carries about 890,000 distinct CDR3 sequences, around an eighth recorded once. Each donor was a healthy Caucasian. This same sample was also taken into another study, of yellow fever vaccine responses in identical twins. As that report states: Vaccine T cell responses of twins reportedly seemed partly convergent and partly personalized.

The sample taken for sequencing was PBMCs. The TCR sequence derives from a woman younger than 35 in good health.

DNA of the CDR3: TGTGCCCCCGGGGTAACTCAAGAGACCCAGTACTTC. Amino acids: CAPGVTQETQYF. This sequence joins TRBV11-2 and TRBJ2-5; D is possibly TRBD2 (5 bases). Trimming took off 11 bases at V and 2 bases at J, with 12 bases between the two ends. This CDR3 contains 12 residues. Germline CDR1 reads SGHAT; CDR2 reads FQNNGV.